This entry lists 11 T cell receptor beta chains sequenced from one sample in a study of spatial heterogeneity in lung cancer. TCRdb re-derived calls from the 5' RACE reads in MiXCR, one entry per CDR3 protein. The sample has several thousand distinct CDR3 sequences; around 11% are singletons. Described time point: sample taken at primary tumor resection. Their recognized antigens are unknown. The study, taken as a whole, reports: Expanded intratumoral alpha and beta TCR counts tracked tumor mutation counts.

The specimen comprised lung tumor tissue, sampled at surgery. The receptors stem from a female donor with early-stage non-small cell lung cancer.

By share of the sample, this clonotype is medium-sized (0.01 to 0.1%). V is TRBV19 and J is TRBJ2-1, with 10 bases aligning to TRBD1. V was clipped by 6 bases and J by 4 bases; unmatched bases: 9. CDR1 is LNHDA and CDR2 is SQIVND in the germline V gene (reference sequence). The CDR3 consists of 16 residues. This chain's CDR3 is CASRPTPGQGYNEQFF. The CDR3 nucleotides are TGTGCCAGTAGACCCACCCCGGGACAGGGGTACAATGAGCAGTTCTTC.

This chain uses TRBV6-2 or TRBV6-3 with TRBJ1-1; D is unresolved. The ends were cut back, 4 bases at V and 1 base at J, with 7 bases in the middle. Germline lookup yields CDR1 MNHEY and CDR2 SVGEGT. This CDR3 contains 13 residues. The CDR3 nucleotides read TGTGCCAGCAGTTCCGGACGGAACACTGAAGCTTTCTTT. It specifies CASSSGRNTEAFF.

The J gene is TRBJ1-2, the V gene TRBV10-3, with D possibly TRBD1 on 5 matching bases. CDR3 size: 13 residues. Germline V gene sequence: CDR1 ENHRY, CDR2 SYGVKD. Trimming removed 7 bases at V and 8 bases at J, with 17 bases between. CDR3 sequence (DNA): TGTGCCATCACTGGGGTCCAGGGCGGCGGCTACACCTTC. The encoded protein is CAITGVQGGGYTF.

This clonotype was counted ten times or more. The J gene is TRBJ2-2, the V gene TRBV11-1; maybe TRBD2 (5 bases). The CDR3 consists of 16 residues. Germline V gene data show CDR1 as SGHAT and CDR2 as FQDESV (reference sequence). Between the trimmed V and J ends, which lost 5 bases and 4 bases, there was a span of 17 bases. DNA for the CDR3: TGTGCCAGCAGCCACCCTCTCCCTAGCCCCACCGGGGAGCTGTTTTTT. It specifies CASSHPLPSPTGELFF.

This clonotype appeared a few times. This chain uses TRBV7-2 with TRBJ1-2; 9 positions agree with TRBD1. The CDR3 has 14 amino acids. V lost 5 bases, J lost 6 bases, and 7 bases stayed unmatched. Looked up from germline, CDR1 is SGHTA and CDR2 is FQGNSA. The CDR3 loop reads CASSPTGGGNGYTF. Written as DNA, the CDR3 is TGTGCCAGCAGCCCGACAGGGGGAGGGAATGGCTACACCTTC.

The CDR3: CASSLEGGYNEQFF. CDR3 sequence (DNA): TGTGCCAGCAGTCTCGAGGGGGGGTACAATGAGCAGTTCTTC. The chain joins TRBV6-1 to TRBJ2-1; D might be TRBD2 (7 bases). The CDR3 is 14 residues long. V was shortened by 5 bases and J by 4 bases, with 12 bases between the two germline ends. In germline, CDR1 is MNHNS, CDR2 SASEGT.

This clonotype has more than one count but fewer than ten. The chain couples TRBV6-5 to TRBJ2-7; D ambiguous. This CDR3 has 12 amino acids. Trimming removed 2 bases at V and 2 bases at J, with 4 bases between. Germline assignment: CDR1 MNHEY and CDR2 SVGAGI. The CDR3 is CASSYGTYEQYF. Written as DNA, the CDR3 is TGTGCCAGCAGTTACGGTACCTACGAGCAGTACTTC.

This clonotype showed up just a few times. V usage is TRBV28 and J usage is TRBJ2-3, with TRBD2 matching 12 bases. Unmatched junction bases numbered 4, after V lost 1 base and J lost 2 bases. This CDR3 is 17 amino acids long. The germline V gene has CDR1 MDHEN and CDR2 SYDVKM. DNA of the CDR3: TGTGCCAGCAGTTTATCGACTAGCGGGGGACTCACAGATACGCAGTATTTT. This encodes CASSLSTSGGLTDTQYF.

This clonotype showed up just a few times. V usage is TRBV28 and J usage is TRBJ2-7; 8 bases line up with TRBD1. Germline CDR1 reads MDHEN; CDR2 reads SYDVKM. The trim removed 2 bases at V and 9 bases at J, leaving 12 bases unmatched. CDR3 length equals 15 residues. The CDR3 coding sequence is TGTGCCAGCAGTTTAACAGGGACAGGCGGTTTGAGGCAGTACTTC. Translation gives CASSLTGTGGLRQYF.

By sample share, this clonotype is medium-sized (0.01 to 0.1%). The CDR3 sequence is CASSPGGAVGYTF. CDR3 DNA sequence: TGTGCCAGCAGTCCCGGGGGGGCGGTCGGCTACACCTTC. The chain couples TRBV2 to TRBJ1-2, with D perhaps TRBD1 (6 bases). Looked up from germline, CDR1 is SNHLY and CDR2 is FYNNEI. The CDR3 spans 13 residues. V dropped 5 bases and J dropped 8 bases, with 15 bases sitting between them.

This clonotype was detected a few times. The chain combines TRBV12-3 or TRBV12-4 with TRBJ2-1, with D tentatively TRBD1 (5 bases). V dropped 6 bases and J dropped 3 bases, with 9 bases sitting between them. CDR3 length: 13 amino acids. The CDR3 nucleotides read TGTGCCAGCAGCTTGGGGCTCTACAATGAGCAGTTCTTC. As protein: CASSLGLYNEQFF.